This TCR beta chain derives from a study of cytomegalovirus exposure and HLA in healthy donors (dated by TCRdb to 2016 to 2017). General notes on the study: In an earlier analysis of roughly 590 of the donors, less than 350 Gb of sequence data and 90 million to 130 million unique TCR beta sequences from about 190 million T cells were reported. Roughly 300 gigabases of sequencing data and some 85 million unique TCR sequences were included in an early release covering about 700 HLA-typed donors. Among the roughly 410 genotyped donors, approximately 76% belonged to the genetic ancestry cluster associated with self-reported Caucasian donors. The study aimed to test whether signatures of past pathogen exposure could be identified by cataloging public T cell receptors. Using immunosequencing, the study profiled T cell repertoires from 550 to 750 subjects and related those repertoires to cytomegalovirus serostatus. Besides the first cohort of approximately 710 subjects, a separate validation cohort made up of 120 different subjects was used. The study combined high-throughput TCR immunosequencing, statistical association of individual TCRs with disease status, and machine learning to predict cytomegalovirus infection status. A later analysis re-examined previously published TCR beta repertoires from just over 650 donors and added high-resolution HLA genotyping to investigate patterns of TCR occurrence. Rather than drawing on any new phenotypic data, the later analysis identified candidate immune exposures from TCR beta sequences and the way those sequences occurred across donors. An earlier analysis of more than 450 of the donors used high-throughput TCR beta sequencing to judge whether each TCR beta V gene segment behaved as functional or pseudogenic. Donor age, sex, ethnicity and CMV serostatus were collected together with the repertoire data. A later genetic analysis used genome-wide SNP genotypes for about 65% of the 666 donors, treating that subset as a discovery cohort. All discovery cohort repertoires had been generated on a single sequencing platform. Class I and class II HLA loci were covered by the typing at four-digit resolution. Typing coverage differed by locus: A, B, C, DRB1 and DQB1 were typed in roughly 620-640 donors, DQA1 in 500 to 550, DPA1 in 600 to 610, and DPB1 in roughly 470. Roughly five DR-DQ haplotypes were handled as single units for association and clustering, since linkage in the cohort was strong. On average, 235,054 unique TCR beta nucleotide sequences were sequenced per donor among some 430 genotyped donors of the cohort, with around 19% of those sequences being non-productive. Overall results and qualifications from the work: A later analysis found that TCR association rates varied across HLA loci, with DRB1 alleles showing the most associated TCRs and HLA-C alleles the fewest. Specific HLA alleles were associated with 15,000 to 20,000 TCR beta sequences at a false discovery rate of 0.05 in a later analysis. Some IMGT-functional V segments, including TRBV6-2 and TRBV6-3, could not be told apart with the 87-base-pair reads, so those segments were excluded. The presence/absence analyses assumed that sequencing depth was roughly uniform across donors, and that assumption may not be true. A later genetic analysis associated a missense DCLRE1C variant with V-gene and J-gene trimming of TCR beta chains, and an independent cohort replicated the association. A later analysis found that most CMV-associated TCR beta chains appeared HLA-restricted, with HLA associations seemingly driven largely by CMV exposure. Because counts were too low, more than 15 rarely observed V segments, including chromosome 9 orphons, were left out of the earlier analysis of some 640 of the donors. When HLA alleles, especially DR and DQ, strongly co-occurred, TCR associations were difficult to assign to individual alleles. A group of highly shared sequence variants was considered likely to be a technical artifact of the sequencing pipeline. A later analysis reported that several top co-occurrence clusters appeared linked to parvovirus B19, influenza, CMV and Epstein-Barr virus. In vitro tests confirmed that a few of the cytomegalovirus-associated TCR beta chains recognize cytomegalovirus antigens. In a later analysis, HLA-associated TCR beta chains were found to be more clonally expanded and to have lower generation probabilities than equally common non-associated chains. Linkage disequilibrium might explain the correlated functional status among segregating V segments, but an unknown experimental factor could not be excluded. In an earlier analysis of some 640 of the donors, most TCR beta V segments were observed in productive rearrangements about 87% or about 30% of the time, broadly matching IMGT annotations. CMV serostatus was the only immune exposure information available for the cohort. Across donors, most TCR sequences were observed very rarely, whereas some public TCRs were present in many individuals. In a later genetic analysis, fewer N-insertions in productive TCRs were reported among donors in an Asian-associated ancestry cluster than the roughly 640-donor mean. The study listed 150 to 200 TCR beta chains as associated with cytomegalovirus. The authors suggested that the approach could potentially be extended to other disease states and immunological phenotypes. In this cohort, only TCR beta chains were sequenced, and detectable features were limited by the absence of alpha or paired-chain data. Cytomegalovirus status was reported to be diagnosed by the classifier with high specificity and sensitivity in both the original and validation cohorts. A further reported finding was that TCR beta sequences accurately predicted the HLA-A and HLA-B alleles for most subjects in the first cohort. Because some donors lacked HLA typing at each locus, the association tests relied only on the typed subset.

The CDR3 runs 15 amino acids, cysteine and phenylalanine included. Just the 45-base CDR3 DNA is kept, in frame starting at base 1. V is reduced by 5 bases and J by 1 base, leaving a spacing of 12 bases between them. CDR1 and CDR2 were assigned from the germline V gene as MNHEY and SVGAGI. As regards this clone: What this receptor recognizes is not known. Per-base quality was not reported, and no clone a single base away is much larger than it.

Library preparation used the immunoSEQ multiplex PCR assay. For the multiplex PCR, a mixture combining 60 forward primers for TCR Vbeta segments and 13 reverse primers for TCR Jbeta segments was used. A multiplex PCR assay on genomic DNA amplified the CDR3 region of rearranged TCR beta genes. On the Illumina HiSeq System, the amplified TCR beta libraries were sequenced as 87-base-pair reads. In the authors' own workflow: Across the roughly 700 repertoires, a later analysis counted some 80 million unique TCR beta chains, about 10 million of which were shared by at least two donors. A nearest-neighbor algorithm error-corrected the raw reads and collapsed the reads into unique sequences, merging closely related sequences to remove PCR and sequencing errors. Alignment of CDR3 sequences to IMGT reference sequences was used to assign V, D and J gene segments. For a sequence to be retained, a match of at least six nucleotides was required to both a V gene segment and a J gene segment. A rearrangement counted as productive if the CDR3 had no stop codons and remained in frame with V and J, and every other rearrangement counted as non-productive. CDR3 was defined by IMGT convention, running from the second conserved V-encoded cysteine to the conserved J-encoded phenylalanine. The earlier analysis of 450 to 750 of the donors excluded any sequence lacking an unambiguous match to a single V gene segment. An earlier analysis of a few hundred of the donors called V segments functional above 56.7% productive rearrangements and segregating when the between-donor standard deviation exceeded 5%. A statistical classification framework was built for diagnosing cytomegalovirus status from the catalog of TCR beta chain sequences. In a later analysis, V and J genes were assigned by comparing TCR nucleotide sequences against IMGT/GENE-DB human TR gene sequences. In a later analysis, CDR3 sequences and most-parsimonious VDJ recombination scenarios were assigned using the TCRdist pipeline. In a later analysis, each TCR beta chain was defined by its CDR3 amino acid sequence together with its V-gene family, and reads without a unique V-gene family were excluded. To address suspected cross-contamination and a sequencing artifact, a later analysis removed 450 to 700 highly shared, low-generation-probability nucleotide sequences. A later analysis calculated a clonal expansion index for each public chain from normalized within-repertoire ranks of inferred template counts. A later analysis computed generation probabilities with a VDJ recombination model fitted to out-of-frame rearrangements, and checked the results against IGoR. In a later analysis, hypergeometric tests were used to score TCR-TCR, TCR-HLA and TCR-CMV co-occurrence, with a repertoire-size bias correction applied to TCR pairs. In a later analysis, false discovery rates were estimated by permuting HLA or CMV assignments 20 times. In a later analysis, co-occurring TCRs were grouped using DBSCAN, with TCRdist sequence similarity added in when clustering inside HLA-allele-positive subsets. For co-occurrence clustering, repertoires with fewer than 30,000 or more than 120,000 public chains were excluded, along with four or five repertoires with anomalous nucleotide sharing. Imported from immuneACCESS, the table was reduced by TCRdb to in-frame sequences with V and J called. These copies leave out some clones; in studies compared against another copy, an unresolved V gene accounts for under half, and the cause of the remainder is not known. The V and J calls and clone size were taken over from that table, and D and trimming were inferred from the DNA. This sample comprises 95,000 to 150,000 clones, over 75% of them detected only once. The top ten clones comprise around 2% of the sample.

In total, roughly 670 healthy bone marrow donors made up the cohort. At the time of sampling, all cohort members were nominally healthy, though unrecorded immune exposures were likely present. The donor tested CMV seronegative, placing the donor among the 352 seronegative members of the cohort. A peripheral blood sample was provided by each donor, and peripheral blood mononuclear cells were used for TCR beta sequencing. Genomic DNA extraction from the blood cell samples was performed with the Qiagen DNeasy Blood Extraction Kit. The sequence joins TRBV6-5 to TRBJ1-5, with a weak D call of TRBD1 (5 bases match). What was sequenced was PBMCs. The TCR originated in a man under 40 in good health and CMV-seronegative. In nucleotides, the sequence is TGTGCCAGCAGTGTCGACAGAGAGAGCAATCAGCCCCAGCATTTT. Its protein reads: CASSVDRESNQPQHF.